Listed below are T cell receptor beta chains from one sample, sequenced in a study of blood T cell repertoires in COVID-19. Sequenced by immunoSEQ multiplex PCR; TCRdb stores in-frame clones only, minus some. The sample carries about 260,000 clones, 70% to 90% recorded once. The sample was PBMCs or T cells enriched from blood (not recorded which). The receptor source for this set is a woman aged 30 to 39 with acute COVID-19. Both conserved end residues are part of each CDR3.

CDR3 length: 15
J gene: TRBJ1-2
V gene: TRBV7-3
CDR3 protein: CASSLTPGGPGGYTF

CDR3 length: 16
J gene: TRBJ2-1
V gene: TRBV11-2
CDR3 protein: CASSNTGLGTYNEQFF

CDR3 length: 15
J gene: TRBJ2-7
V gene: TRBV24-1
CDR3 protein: CATSDPNRGSGEQYF

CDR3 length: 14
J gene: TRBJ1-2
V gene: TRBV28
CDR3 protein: CASRDRGVCCGYTF

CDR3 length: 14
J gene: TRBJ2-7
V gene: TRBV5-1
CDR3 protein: CASSPGQGPYEQYF

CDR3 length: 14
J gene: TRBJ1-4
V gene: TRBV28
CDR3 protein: CASSLGGALKKLFF

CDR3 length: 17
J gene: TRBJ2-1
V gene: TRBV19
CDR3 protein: CASSIDGVRLRVNEQFF

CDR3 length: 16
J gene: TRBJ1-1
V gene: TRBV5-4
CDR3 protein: CASSLDPRGGAGEAFF

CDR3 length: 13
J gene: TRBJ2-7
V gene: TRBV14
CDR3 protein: CASSLLSSSEQYF

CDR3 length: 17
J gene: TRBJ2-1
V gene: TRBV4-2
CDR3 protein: CASSPRVAGLSYNEQFF

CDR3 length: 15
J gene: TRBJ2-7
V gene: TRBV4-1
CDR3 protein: CASSRPLAGVYEQYF

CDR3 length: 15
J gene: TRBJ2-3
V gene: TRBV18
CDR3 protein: CASSPGLQSTDTQYF

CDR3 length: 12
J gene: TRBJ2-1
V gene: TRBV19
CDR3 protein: CASSPRGYEQFF

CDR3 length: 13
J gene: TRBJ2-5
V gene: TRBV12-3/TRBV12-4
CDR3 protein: CASSTEAGGTQYF

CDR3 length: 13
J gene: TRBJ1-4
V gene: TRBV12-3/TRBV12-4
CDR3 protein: CASLTATNEKLFF

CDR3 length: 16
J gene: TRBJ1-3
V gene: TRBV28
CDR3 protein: CASSLVWTASGNTIYF

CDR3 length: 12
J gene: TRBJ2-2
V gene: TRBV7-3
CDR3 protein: CASSPNTGELFF

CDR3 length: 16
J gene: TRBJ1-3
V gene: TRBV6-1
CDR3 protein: CASSEWGGNPGNTIYF

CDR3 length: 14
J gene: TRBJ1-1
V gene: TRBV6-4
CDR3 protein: CASSAGTENTEAFF

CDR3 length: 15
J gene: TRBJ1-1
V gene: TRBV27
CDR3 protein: CASKISGTGHSEAFF

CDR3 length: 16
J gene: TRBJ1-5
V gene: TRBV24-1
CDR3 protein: CATSDQGPLGHQPQHF

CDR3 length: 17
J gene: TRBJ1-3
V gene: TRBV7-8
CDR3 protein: CASSPDSPSLSGNTIYF

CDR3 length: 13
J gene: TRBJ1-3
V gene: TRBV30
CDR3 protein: CAWSGGSGNTIYF

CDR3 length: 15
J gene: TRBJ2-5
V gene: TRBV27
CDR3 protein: CASSLTSGLQETQYF

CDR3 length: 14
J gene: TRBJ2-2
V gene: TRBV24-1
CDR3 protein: CATTGLADTGELFF

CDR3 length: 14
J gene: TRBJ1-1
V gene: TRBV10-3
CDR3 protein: CAIRGTGENTEAFF

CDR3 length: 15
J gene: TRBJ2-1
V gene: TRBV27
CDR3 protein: CASSPTRIIAGAQFF

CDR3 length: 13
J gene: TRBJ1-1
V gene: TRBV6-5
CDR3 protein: CASFRRWNTEAFF

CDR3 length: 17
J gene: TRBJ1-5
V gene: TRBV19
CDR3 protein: CASSISRGGYSNQPQHF

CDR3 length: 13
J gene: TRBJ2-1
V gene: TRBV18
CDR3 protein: CASSPPNGDEQFF

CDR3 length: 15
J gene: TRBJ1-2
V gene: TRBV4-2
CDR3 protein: CASSQDLTRTGGYTF

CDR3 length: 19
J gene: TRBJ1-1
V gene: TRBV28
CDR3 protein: CASSLSLIGSGVLNTEAFF

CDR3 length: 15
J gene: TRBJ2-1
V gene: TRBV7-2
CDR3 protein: CASSSDSIPGLVQFF

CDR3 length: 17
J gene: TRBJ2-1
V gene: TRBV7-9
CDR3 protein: CASSPNLLAGMYNEQFF

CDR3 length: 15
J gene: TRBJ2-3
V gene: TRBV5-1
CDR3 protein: CASSFRQSSTDTQYF

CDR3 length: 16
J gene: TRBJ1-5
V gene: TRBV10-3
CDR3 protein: CAISDEKLSSNQPQHF

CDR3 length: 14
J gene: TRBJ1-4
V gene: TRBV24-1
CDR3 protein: CATSDSQGNEKLFF

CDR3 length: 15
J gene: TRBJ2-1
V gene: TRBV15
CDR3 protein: CATSRATSGSNEQFF